This entry describes one T cell receptor (beta chain). This specimen comes from a study of blood T cell repertoires in COVID-19. In the study overall: T cells, B-cell-depleted T cells, or PBMCs provided the cDNA or gDNA that served as material.

In the original processing: How many nucleated cells were present was estimated from reference gene primer amplification. Sequencing used immunoSEQ multiplex PCR; TCRdb keeps in-frame clones, though not all of them. V, J and clone size derive from that table, while D and trimming were established from the DNA sequence. The table shows some 270,000 clones, with 84% occurring only once. This CDR3 spans 15 amino acids. The ends lost 4 bases at V and 2 bases at J; junction bases unmatched: 4. Germline assignment: CDR1 SGHTA and CDR2 FQGNSA. Sequencing was done on a sample of peripheral blood. The chain links TRBV7-2 to TRBJ2-7, with 11 bases fitting TRBD2. The receptor was derived from a woman aged 40 to 50 who had recovered from COVID-19. In DNA, the CDR3 is TGTGCCAGCAGCTCGACTAGCGGGAACACCTACGAGCAGTACTTC. Translation gives CASSSTSGNTYEQYF.